One sample yielded the 26 T cell receptor beta chains listed below, sequenced in a study of regulatory T cells in long-lasting Graves disease. The time point here: persistent/refractory GD, antithyroid drugs over 5 years with positive TRAb. TCR sequences were obtained from RNA taken from PBMCs. Arm-PCR with iRepertoire HTBI primers amplified the CDR3 regions for these TCR beta libraries. TCRdb re-analysed the multiplex PCR reads in MiXCR, keeping a single row per CDR3 protein. The table has 350,000 to 450,000 distinct CDR3 sequences, 20% to 25% seen once. Sequenced here: peripheral blood mononuclear cells (PBMCs), sampled when the disease was refractory, from a patient treated with antithyroid drugs. All receptors come from a female donor with Graves disease.

V and J are TRBV7-9 and TRBJ2-2, with TRBD1 identical over 8 bases. The CDR3 length is 16 residues. The junction had 11 bases not matched to a gene; V was cut back by 6 bases and J by 5 bases. CDR1 is SEHNR, CDR2 FQNEAQ, per germline (reference sequence). The CDR3 nucleotides read TGTGCCAGCAGTGGGGTTGTGACAGGGGCGACCGGGGAGCTGTTTTTT. Its translation: CASSGVVTGATGELFF.

This clonotype was detected many times. The chain uses TRBV5-1 and TRBJ2-7; 9 nucleotides line up with TRBD2. This CDR3 spans 13 amino acids. In germline, CDR1 is SGHRS, CDR2 YFSETQ. With V trimmed by 4 bases and J by 3 bases, 2 bases remained unmatched. The CDR3 loop reads CASSSGGIYEQYF. The CDR3 DNA reads as TGCGCCAGCAGCAGCGGGGGGATCTACGAGCAGTACTTC.

This clonotype was seen ten or more times. The rearrangement uses TRBV12-3 or TRBV12-4 and TRBJ1-2; D is possibly TRBD1 (6 bases). The CDR3 covers 12 residues. V was shortened by 6 bases and J by 8 bases, with 13 bases between the two germline ends. DNA of the CDR3: TGTGCCAGCAGCCAAACAGGGTTGGGCTACACCTTC. Protein sequence: CASSQTGLGYTF.

As concerns this clonotype: A junction end diverges from the germline sequence, so it may reflect a read error. The chain uses TRBV3-1 and TRBJ2-4; 7 nucleotides match TRBD2. Per the germline V gene, CDR1 is LGHDT and CDR2 is YNNKEL (reference sequence). The CDR3 length is 12 residues. CDR3 sequence: CASSLMAGVKFF. The CDR3 nucleotides read TGTGCCAGCAGCCTCATGGCGGGAGTAAAGTTCTTC.

The V call is TRBV5-1, the J call TRBJ2-2; 7 nucleotides align to TRBD2. Germline V gene sequence: CDR1 SGHRS, CDR2 YFSETQ. V lost 9 bases, J lost 7 bases, and 12 bases stayed unmatched. The CDR3 runs to 14 residues. Written as DNA, the CDR3 is TGCGCCACCGGGTCTACTAGCGTCGACGGGGAGCTGTTTTTT. It translates to CATGSTSVDGELFF.

Concerning this clonotype itself: A read error may be the cause here, since a much bigger clone is one base away. This chain links TRBV7-2 with TRBJ1-1; maybe TRBD1 (6 bases). CDR1 is SGHTA, CDR2 FQGNSA, per germline. The CDR3 extends over 16 amino acids. The CDR3 region has the DNA TGTGGCAGCAGCTTACGCCAGGGGTTATGGAACACTGAAGCTTTCTTT. As protein: CGSSLRQGLWNTEAFF.

This clonotype was observed a few times. V is TRBV19 and J is TRBJ2-2; maybe TRBD1 (5 bases). This CDR3 spans 15 amino acids. V lost 6 bases and J lost 5, with 16 bases in between. In germline, CDR1 is LNHDA, CDR2 SQIVND (reference sequence). The CDR3: CASRPIDRTTGELFF. CDR3 DNA: TGTGCCAGTAGGCCTATAGACAGAACGACCGGGGAGCTGTTTTTT.

V and J are TRBV6-1 and TRBJ1-1, with 7 bases matching TRBD1. CDR3 size: 16 residues. Unmatched junction bases numbered 11, after V lost 6 bases and J lost 1 base. Germline CDR1 and CDR2: MNHNS and SASEGT. The CDR3 DNA reads TGTGCCAGCAGAATACGTATCGGGACAGAGAACACTGAAGCTTTCTTT. Its protein is CASRIRIGTENTEAFF.

This clonotype was observed a handful of times. J is TRBJ2-7 and V is TRBV15; D remains ambiguous. CDR3 length equals 13 residues. Germline CDR1 reads LNHNV; CDR2 reads YYDKDF (reference sequence). Trimming removed 1 base at V and 0 bases at J, with 4 bases between. CDR3 amino acids: CATSRAISYEQYF. The CDR3 DNA reads TGTGCCACCAGCAGAGCTATCTCCTACGAGCAGTACTTC.

To note about this clonotype: This may be a read error: a much more frequent sequence differs by one nucleotide. The chain employs TRBV27 and TRBJ1-5; no reliable D call. Deletions cut 4 bases from V and 4 bases from J, with 8 bases between. From germline, CDR1 is MNHEY and CDR2 SMNVEV (reference sequence). The CDR3 totals 13 residues. The CDR3 DNA is TGTGCCAGCAGTTCCCCATCAAATCAGCCCCAGCATTTT. It is translated as CASSSPSNQPQHF.

This clonotype came up many times. The V gene is TRBV18, the J gene TRBJ1-1; 7 nucleotides line up with TRBD1. The germline CDR1 and CDR2 sequences are KGHSH and LQKENI. The CDR3 runs to 14 residues. Trimming at V came to 2 bases and at J to 4 bases, leaving 4 bases not matched to a gene. The DNA of the CDR3 is TGTGCCAGCTCACCAGTGACAGGGACCACTGAAGCTTTCTTT. Amino acid sequence: CASSPVTGTTEAFF.

This clonotype was seen more than once but under ten times. This rearrangement joins TRBV5-1 to TRBJ2-7; 7 nucleotides align to TRBD1. V lost 0 bases to trimming and J lost 5 bases; unmatched junction nucleotides: 5. The CDR3 length is 14 residues. CDR1 and CDR2 from the germline V gene are SGHRS and YFSETQ. Here the CDR3 reads CASSLETGYNEQYF. The CDR3 bases are TGCGCCAGCAGCTTGGAGACAGGGTACAACGAGCAGTACTTC.

This clonotype was picked up one time. This could be a read error, since a much larger clone is one nucleotide away. The chain joins TRBV18 to TRBJ2-7; possible D gene TRBD1, 5 bases. The V and J ends lost 3 bases and 3 bases respectively, with 9 bases between them. The CDR3 extends over 13 amino acids. Germline CDR1 reads KGHSH; CDR2 reads LQKENI. CDR3 DNA: TGTGCCAGCTCACCCCATCAGGGCTACGAGCAGTACTTC. It encodes CASSPHQGYEQYF.

V and J are TRBV20-1 and TRBJ2-2, with D tentatively TRBD1 (6 bases). The CDR3 has 11 amino acids. Germline V CDR1 and CDR2: DFQATT, SNEGSKA (reference sequence). V gave up 5 bases and J gave up 8 bases, with 9 bases separating them. CDR3 protein: CSAPGTGELFF. CDR3 nucleotides: TGCAGTGCTCCCGGGACAGGGGAGCTGTTTTTT.

This clonotype showed up just a few times. This chain connects TRBV15 to TRBJ1-2, with D possibly being TRBD1 (6 bases). The V end lost 0 bases, the J end lost 4 bases, and 24 bases lay between the germline ends. The CDR3 has 19 amino acids. Germline CDR1 reads LNHNV; CDR2 reads YYDKDF (reference sequence). CDR3 nucleotide sequence: TGTGCCACCAGCAGAGAAGGAGGAAACAGGGTTTTATTTGGCTATGGCTACACCTTC. Residues: CATSREGGNRVLFGYGYTF.

Ten or more counts support this clonotype. V gene TRBV2 combines with J gene TRBJ2-7; tentative D call: TRBD1 (5 bases). V lost 6 bases and J lost 0, with 18 bases in between. Germline V lookup: CDR1 SNHLY, CDR2 FYNNEI. CDR3 size: 16 residues. CDR3 coding DNA: TGTGCCAGCAGGGACGTCTGGGCGACAGCCTCCTACGAGCAGTACTTC. Translated, it gives CASRDVWATASYEQYF.

This clonotype was recorded at least ten times. The chain has TRBV27 and TRBJ2-7; TRBD1 aligns across 9 bases. Germline CDR1 and CDR2: MNHEY and SMNVEV (reference sequence). The J segment lost 2 bases and the V segment lost 4 bases, leaving 6 bases of the junction unmatched. This CDR3 region has 15 residues. The CDR3 DNA follows: TGTGCCAGCAGTTCGGGACAGGGAATAGCCTACGAGCAGTACTTC. Protein product: CASSSGQGIAYEQYF.

This clonotype was observed at least ten times. The V gene is TRBV2, the J gene TRBJ1-6; D is perhaps TRBD1 (5 bases). Germline CDR1 and CDR2: SNHLY and FYNNEI. V was shortened by 8 bases and J by 3 bases, with 11 bases between the two germline ends. There are 14 residues in the CDR3. DNA of the CDR3: TGTGCCAGCGGAACCGGGGGCTATAATTCACCCCTCCACTTT. It yields the protein CASGTGGYNSPLHF.

This clonotype has more than one count but fewer than ten. The chain employs TRBV6-1 and TRBJ1-2; tentatively, D is TRBD1 (5 bases). Trimming stripped 5 bases from V and 0 bases from J, with 10 bases between. In germline, CDR1 is MNHNS, CDR2 SASEGT. This CDR3 has 14 amino acids. The CDR3 sequence is CASSRQFPNYGYTF. The CDR3 DNA sequence: TGTGCCAGCAGTCGACAGTTTCCTAACTATGGCTACACCTTC.

This clonotype was recorded at least ten times. The J gene is TRBJ2-7, the V gene TRBV27, with 8 bases lining up with TRBD2. Per the germline V gene, CDR1 is MNHEY and CDR2 is SMNVEV (reference sequence). CDR3 length equals 15 residues. With V trimmed by 5 bases and J by 5 bases, 11 bases remained unmatched. The CDR3 spells CASSPLRTSRDEQYF. In nucleotides, the CDR3 is TGTGCCAGCAGTCCCCTGCGGACTAGCCGCGACGAGCAGTACTTC.

V usage is TRBV19 and J usage is TRBJ1-5; 8 bases line up with TRBD1. V shed 9 bases, J shed 0 bases, and the junction held 10 bases outside the gene matches. Germline V gene data show CDR1 as LNHDA and CDR2 as SQIVND (reference sequence). The length of the CDR3 is 16 residues. The CDR3 reads CARADRERNSNQPQHF. For the CDR3, the DNA is TGTGCCAGAGCGGACAGGGAACGGAATAGCAATCAGCCCCAGCATTTT.

This clonotype showed up many times. The rearrangement joins TRBV6-9 to TRBJ1-1; 8 bases are shared with TRBD1. CDR3 length: 18 residues. The V and J ends lost 3 bases and 2 bases, in that order; junction bases with no gene match: 14. Germline CDR1 and CDR2: MNHGY and SVAAGI. In DNA, the CDR3 is TGTGCCAGCAGTTACCCGAGGACAGGGAGGTGGTCAAACACTGAAGCTTTCTTT. The encoded protein is CASSYPRTGRWSNTEAFF.

The chain combines TRBV5-5 with TRBJ1-5; D gene uncertain. Germline CDR1 reads SGHKS; CDR2 reads YYEKEE (reference sequence). There are 14 residues in the CDR3. The V end lost 0 bases, the J end lost 4 bases, and 8 bases lay between the germline ends. This CDR3 is CASSLDSINQPQHF. CDR3 sequence (DNA): TGTGCCAGCAGCTTGGACAGCATTAATCAGCCCCAGCATTTT.

This clonotype has a count of ten or more. V and J are TRBV24-1 and TRBJ2-5; 11 nucleotides match TRBD1. The V segment lost 7 bases and the J segment 5 bases; nucleotides outside the gene matches: 5. The CDR3 consists of 14 residues. The V gene's germline CDR1 is KGHDR and CDR2 SFDVKD. For the CDR3, the DNA is TGTGCCACCAGCGGGACAGGGGGTTTGGAGACCCAGTACTTC. Encoded protein: CATSGTGGLETQYF.

This clonotype was seen many times. The rearrangement uses TRBV18 and TRBJ1-1; D is undetermined. With 3 bases removed from V and 4 bases from J, the gap between germline ends came to 6 bases. Germline-derived CDR1 and CDR2 are KGHSH and LQKENI. The CDR3 is made up of 12 amino acids. In nucleotides, the CDR3 is TGTGCCAGCTCACCGTCGACCACTGAAGCTTTCTTT. Translated, it gives CASSPSTTEAFF.

This clonotype was detected a few times. The V and J genes are TRBV29-1 and TRBJ2-2; tentative D call: TRBD2 (6 bases). CDR3 size: 13 residues. V was clipped by 8 bases and J by 3 bases, with 13 bases between them. Germline loops: CDR1 SQVTM, CDR2 ANQGSEA. The CDR3 loop is CSYRDSYTGELFF. Written as DNA, the CDR3 is TGCAGCTACCGGGACTCTTACACCGGGGAGCTGTTTTTT.